Following are 23 T cell receptor beta chains from one sample sequenced in a study of a mutant IDH1 vaccine in newly diagnosed glioma. Time point noted: baseline, week 1 (first vaccination visit). Treatment here: pre-vaccination baseline after standard-of-care therapy. Clones were read by immunoSEQ multiplex PCR, and TCRdb kept only the in-frame ones, dropping some. The table records about 66,000 clones, 80% to 90% of them present only once. Sequencing was performed on PBMCs, taken from a glioma patient treated with radiotherapy, temozolomide or both. The receptors come from a man under 40 with glioma.

The chain couples TRBV7-9 to TRBJ2-3; 9 bases map to TRBD2. The CDR3 totals 15 residues. CDR1 and CDR2 from the germline V gene are SEHNR and FQNEAQ (reference sequence). The junction had 8 bases not matched to a gene; V was cut back by 5 bases and J by 5 bases. CDR3 nucleotides: TGTGCCAGCAGCGACCGCGGGGGGGCAGGAGATACGCAGTATTTT. This sequence encodes CASSDRGGAGDTQYF.

The chain joins TRBV7-8 to TRBJ2-1, with 13 nucleotides matching TRBD2. The CDR3 loop spans 19 amino acids. The germline V gene encodes CDR1 SGHVS and CDR2 FQNEAQ. V lost 0 bases, J lost 4 bases, and 9 bases stayed unmatched. For the CDR3, the DNA is TGTGCCAGCAGCTTAGCTGTGGGACTAGCGGGGTCGGGTTACAATGAGCAGTTCTTC. It encodes CASSLAVGLAGSGYNEQFF.

This chain links TRBV9 with TRBJ2-4; 11 bases are shared with TRBD1. Trimming removed 3 bases from V and 0 bases from J; junction bases left unmatched: 14. The CDR3 consists of 20 residues. The germline CDR1 and CDR2 sequences are SGDLS and YYNGEE. CDR3 residues: CASSAGPGQGGTLAKNIQYF. CDR3 nucleotide sequence: TGTGCCAGCAGCGCCGGTCCGGGACAGGGGGGAACTCTAGCCAAAAACATTCAGTACTTC.

CDR3 amino acids: CASSLKAEQYF. CDR3 nucleotide sequence: TGTGCCAGCAGCTTAAAAGCGGAGCAGTACTTC. V usage is TRBV7-9 and J usage is TRBJ2-7; D gene ambiguous. V shed 2 bases and J shed 7 bases, with 6 bases lying between them. The CDR3 runs to 11 residues. The germline gives CDR1 SEHNR, CDR2 FQNEAQ (reference sequence).

The sample holds one count of this clone. The chain is built from TRBV6-5 and TRBJ1-6; D is unresolved. V was trimmed by 2 bases and J by 11 bases, leaving 10 bases between them. The germline gives CDR1 MNHEY, CDR2 SVGAGI. This CDR3 has 13 amino acids. The CDR3 is CASSYEGGPPLHF. In DNA form, the CDR3 reads TGTGCCAGCAGTTACGAGGGAGGTCCACCCCTCCACTTT.

The chain employs TRBV7-2 and TRBJ1-4; D not resolved. Germline CDR1 reads SGHTA; CDR2 reads FQGNSA. Trimming took off 0 bases at V and 0 bases at J, with 5 bases between the two ends. CDR3 length: 15 residues. For the CDR3, the DNA is TGTGCCAGCAGCTTAGCTTCCTCAACTAATGAAAAACTGTTTTTT. Protein sequence: CASSLASSTNEKLFF.

CDR3 bases: TGTGCCAGCAGCCAAGGGGCCGGACAGGGGTTCACCGGGGAGCTGTTTTTT. Encoded protein: CASSQGAGQGFTGELFF. V and J are TRBV4-2 and TRBJ2-2; the match to TRBD1 covers 9 bases. V trimming: 1 base; J trimming: 4 bases; junction bases outside the gene matches: 7. This CDR3 spans 17 amino acids. Germline lookup yields CDR1 LGHNA and CDR2 YNFKEQ.

This chain connects TRBV7-8 to TRBJ1-1; possible D gene TRBD1, 5 bases. Trimming left V 3 bases short and J 0 bases short, with 11 bases between. The CDR3 has 15 amino acids. Germline loops: CDR1 SGHVS, CDR2 FQNEAQ. The DNA of the CDR3 is TGTGCCAGCAGCTTCCAGGGCAAGGTGAACACTGAAGCTTTCTTT. Amino acid sequence: CASSFQGKVNTEAFF.

This clone was detected a few times. The gene calls are TRBV9 and TRBJ1-2; tentatively, D is TRBD1 (6 bases). CDR1 SGDLS and CDR2 YYNGEE come from the germline V gene. The V end was cut by 0 bases, the J end by 7 bases, with 13 bases between. CDR3 length: 14 residues. CDR3 bases: TGTGCCAGCAGCGTAGCTCGAACGGGGGCTGGCTACACCTTC. This encodes CASSVARTGAGYTF. Variable domain in full (rest from reference TRBV9 and TRBJ1-2): DSGVTQTPKHLITATGQRVTLRCSPRSGDLSVYWYQQSLDQGLQFLIQYYNGEERAKGNILERFSAQQFPDLHSELNLSSLELGDSALYFCASSVARTGAGYTFGSGTRLTVV.

The gene calls are TRBV7-2 and TRBJ2-5, with a possible D match to TRBD2 (5 bases). The ends were cut back, 6 bases at V and 7 bases at J, with 15 bases in the middle. This CDR3 has 13 amino acids. CDR1 and CDR2 (germline): SGHTA, FQGNSA. This CDR3 is CASSYRDPGTQYF. In nucleotides, the CDR3 is TGTGCCAGCAGTTATCGGGATCCGGGGACCCAGTACTTC.

The rearrangement links TRBV18 to TRBJ2-3; 9 bases align to TRBD2. Per the germline V gene, CDR1 is KGHSH and CDR2 is LQKENI. V shed 5 bases, J shed 6 bases, and the junction held 12 bases outside the gene matches. This CDR3 contains 16 residues. DNA for the CDR3: TGTGCCAGCTCAACGGCGAGCGGGGGGTCCAAGGATACGCAGTATTTT. Its protein product is CASSTASGGSKDTQYF.

This chain uses TRBV27 with TRBJ2-7, with D possibly matching TRBD1 (7 bases). V was pared by 5 bases and J by 3 bases, with 14 bases between. Germline assignment: CDR1 MNHEY and CDR2 SMNVEV (reference sequence). The CDR3 runs to 14 residues. CDR3 nucleotide sequence: TGTGCCAGCAGTCTAAACAGGGGAGGCTACGAGCAGTACTTC. Encoded protein: CASSLNRGGYEQYF.

The J gene is TRBJ1-1, the V gene TRBV4-1; D is unclear. The CDR3 is 16 amino acids. Trimming shortened V by 0 bases and J by 0 bases, and 11 bases separated the two germline ends. In germline, CDR1 is MGHRA, CDR2 YSYEKL. CDR3 amino acids: CASSQDDTLMNTEAFF. In nucleotides, the CDR3 is TGCGCCAGCAGCCAAGACGATACACTTATGAACACTGAAGCTTTCTTT.

The rearrangement joins TRBV5-4 to TRBJ2-4; D unresolved. Germline V gives CDR1 SGHNT, CDR2 YYREEE (reference sequence). The CDR3 spans 15 residues. V was pared by 0 bases and J by 6 bases, with 13 bases between. The CDR3 nucleotides are TGTGCCAGCAGCTTGGAGGCAGGCCCCTTAAACATTCAGTACTTC. It codes for CASSLEAGPLNIQYF.

The chain is built from TRBV5-3 and TRBJ1-2; TRBD1 is a possible D gene (5 bases). TRBV5-3 is an ORF, and what it does is uncertain. The CDR3 extends over 13 amino acids. V lost 10 bases and J 8 bases, leaving 21 bases between the germline ends. CDR3 coding DNA: TGTGCCGGATTGGCTCCCAGGGCGGGGGGCTACACCTTC. This sequence encodes CAGLAPRAGGYTF.

The rearrangement joins TRBV10-1 to TRBJ2-6; D remains unclear. The germline V gene encodes CDR1 WNHNN and CDR2 SYGVQD (reference sequence). The ends were cut back, 2 bases at V and 0 bases at J, with 5 bases in the middle. The CDR3 has 15 residues. The CDR3 spells CASSETVSGANVLTF. The CDR3 region has the DNA TGCGCCAGCAGTGAGACTGTCTCTGGGGCCAACGTCCTGACTTTC.

This clone was found a few times. The gene calls are TRBV6-5 and TRBJ1-5; unclear D gene. V shed 0 bases and J shed 15 bases, with 0 bases lying between them. Germline lookup yields CDR1 MNHEY and CDR2 SVGAGI. The CDR3 consists of 8 residues. Here the CDR3 DNA reads TGTGCCAGCAGTTACTCGCATTTT. Protein product: CASSYSHF.

This chain joins TRBV18 and TRBJ2-5; TRBD1 matches at 7 bases. The assigned J gene may be wrong: the sequence end matches TRBJ2-7 better. Per germline, CDR1 KGHSH and CDR2 LQKENI. This CDR3 comprises 15 residues. Here the CDR3 DNA reads TGTGCCAGCTCACCTTCGAGACAGGGATCCTACGAGCAGTACTTC. It yields the protein CASSPSRQGSYEQYF.

The V and J genes are TRBV11-1 and TRBJ2-1, with TRBD2 matching over 8 bases. The CDR3 covers 14 residues. The V gene's germline CDR1 is SGHAT and CDR2 FQDESV (reference sequence). J lost 2 bases, V lost 3 bases, and 0 bases had no gene match. The CDR3, as DNA: TGTGCCAGCAGCTTCGGGGGGGCCTACAATGAGCAGTTCTTC. Protein: CASSFGGAYNEQFF.

The chain employs TRBV30 and TRBJ2-5; 8 nucleotides align to TRBD2. This CDR3 has 16 residues. Germline V gene data show CDR1 as GTSNPN and CDR2 as SVGIG (reference sequence). The V and J ends lost 0 bases and 5 bases, in that order; junction bases with no gene match: 11. The CDR3, as DNA: TGTGCCTGGAGTGTACAGATGTTGCGGGGGGCGGAGACCCAGTACTTC. Translating it yields CAWSVQMLRGAETQYF. Full variable domain (outside the CDR3, taken from reference TRBV30 and TRBJ2-5): SQTIHQWPATLVQPVGSPLSLECTVEGTSNPNLYWYRQAAGRGLQLLFYSVGIGQISSEVPQNLSASRPQDRQFILSSKKLLLSDSGFYLCAWSVQMLRGAETQYFGPGTRLLVL.

The chain is built from TRBV5-1 and TRBJ1-6; D perhaps matches TRBD1 (6 bases). Per germline, CDR1 SGHRS and CDR2 YFSETQ. V shed 3 bases and J shed 7 bases, with 23 bases lying between them. CDR3 length: 18 amino acids. The CDR3: CASSSALRTVGTNSPLHF. The CDR3 region has the DNA TGCGCCAGCAGCTCCGCCCTCCGGACAGTTGGGACCAATTCACCCCTCCACTTT.

The chain has TRBV9 and TRBJ2-1; 8 bases map to TRBD1. J gave up 4 bases and V 7 bases, and 4 bases lay outside the gene matches. The CDR3 sequence is 13 residues long. Germline CDR1 is SGDLS and CDR2 is YYNGEE. CDR3 sequence reads: CASGRQGYNEQFF. The CDR3 bases are TGTGCCAGCGGGCGACAGGGGTACAATGAGCAGTTCTTC. The complete variable domain, with remaining parts taken from reference TRBV9 and TRBJ2-1, reads DSGVTQTPKHLITATGQRVTLRCSPRSGDLSVYWYQQSLDQGLQFLIQYYNGEERAKGNILERFSAQQFPDLHSELNLSSLELGDSALYFCASGRQGYNEQFFGPGTRLTVL.

The CDR3 is CASSATGGTYEQYF. CDR3 coding DNA: TGTGCCAGCAGCGCGACAGGGGGGACCTACGAGCAGTACTTC. V is TRBV5-6 and J is TRBJ2-7, with 9 nucleotides matching TRBD1. This CDR3 is 14 amino acids long. Trimming removed 4 bases from V and 2 bases from J; junction bases left unmatched: 4. CDR1 and CDR2 (germline): SGHDT, YYEEEE.